Below, one T cell receptor beta chain is given with its context. The antigen is undetermined. The V and J ends lost 7 bases and 2 bases respectively, with 16 bases between them. This CDR3 has 15 amino acids. CDR1 and CDR2 (germline): MNHNS, SASEGT. PCR primers comprised 60 Vbeta and 13 Jbeta primers. Produced via immunoSEQ multiplex PCR; TCRdb's table is partial and in-frame only. This table holds 60,000 to 70,000 clones, 60% to 85% found once. The sample comes from a study of cytomegalovirus exposure and HLA in healthy donors. The study's findings and limits: Cytomegalovirus-associated status was assigned to about 160 TCR beta chains. The authors later found HLA-associated TCR beta chains more clonally expanded than equally common others.

Sequencing was carried out using PBMCs. The chain recombines TRBV6-1 with TRBJ2-3; weak D call: TRBD1 (6 bases). The receptor was isolated from a male donor in good health and CMV-seropositive. The CDR3 region is CASIPRDTYTDTQYF. DNA for the CDR3: TGTGCCAGCATTCCAAGGGACACCTACACAGATACGCAGTATTTT.